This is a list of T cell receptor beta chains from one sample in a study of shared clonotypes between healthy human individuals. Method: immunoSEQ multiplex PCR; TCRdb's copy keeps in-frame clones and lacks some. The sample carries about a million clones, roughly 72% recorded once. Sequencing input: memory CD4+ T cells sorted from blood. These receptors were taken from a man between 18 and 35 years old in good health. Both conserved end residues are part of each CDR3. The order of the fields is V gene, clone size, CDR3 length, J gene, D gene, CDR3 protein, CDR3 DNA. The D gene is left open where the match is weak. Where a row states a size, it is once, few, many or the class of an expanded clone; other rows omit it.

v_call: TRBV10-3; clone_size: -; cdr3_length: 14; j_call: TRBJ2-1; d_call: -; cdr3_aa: CAISRLNSENEQFF; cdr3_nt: TGTGCCATCAGCCGGCTGAACTCCGAGAATGAGCAGTTCTTC
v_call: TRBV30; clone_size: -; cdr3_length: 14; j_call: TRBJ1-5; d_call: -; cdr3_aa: CAWNKGLGNQPQHF; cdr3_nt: TGTGCCTGGAATAAGGGTTTAGGCAATCAGCCCCAGCATTTT
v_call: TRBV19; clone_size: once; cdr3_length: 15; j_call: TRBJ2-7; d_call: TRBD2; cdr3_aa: CASSIGGLGSYEQYF; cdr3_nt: TGTGCCAGTAGTATAGGAGGACTAGGTTCCTACGAGCAGTACTTC
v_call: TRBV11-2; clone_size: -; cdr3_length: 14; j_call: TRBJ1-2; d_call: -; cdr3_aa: CASSPTLPRGGYTF; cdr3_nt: TGTGCCAGCAGCCCCACTCTCCCTAGAGGTGGCTACACCTTC
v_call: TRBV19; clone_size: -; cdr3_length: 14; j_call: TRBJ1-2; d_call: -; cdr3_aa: CASNTGLGGYGYTF; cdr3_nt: TGTGCCAGTAATACCGGCTTGGGGGGCTATGGCTACACCTTC
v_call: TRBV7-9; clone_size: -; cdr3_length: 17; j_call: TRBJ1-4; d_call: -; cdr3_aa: CASSLSGGGSTNEKLFF; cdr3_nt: TGTGCCAGCAGCTTAAGTGGCGGCGGATCAACTAATGAAAAACTGTTTTTT
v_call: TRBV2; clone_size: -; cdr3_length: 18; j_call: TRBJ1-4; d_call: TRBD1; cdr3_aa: CASSEGGWSGTANEKLFF; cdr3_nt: TGTGCCAGCAGTGAAGGTGGTTGGTCAGGGACAGCTAATGAAAAACTGTTTTTT
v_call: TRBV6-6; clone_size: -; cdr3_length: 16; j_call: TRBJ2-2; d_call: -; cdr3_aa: CASSYEALSLPGELFF; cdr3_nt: TGTGCCAGCAGTTACGAGGCTCTCTCCCTCCCCGGGGAGCTGTTTTTT
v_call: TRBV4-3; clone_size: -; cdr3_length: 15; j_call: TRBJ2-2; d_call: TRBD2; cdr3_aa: CASSRGLAGVGELFF; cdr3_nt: TGCGCCAGCAGCCGAGGACTAGCGGGAGTCGGGGAGCTGTTTTTT
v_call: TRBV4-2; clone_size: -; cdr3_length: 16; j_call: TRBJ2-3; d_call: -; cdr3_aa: CASSQVGQADTDTQYF; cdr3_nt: TGTGCCAGCAGCCAAGTGGGGCAAGCTGACACAGATACGCAGTATTTT
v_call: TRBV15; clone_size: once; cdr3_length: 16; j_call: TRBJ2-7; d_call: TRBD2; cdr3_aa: CATSGVTSGKSYEQYF; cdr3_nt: TGTGCCACCAGCGGAGTAACTAGCGGGAAGTCCTACGAGCAGTACTTC
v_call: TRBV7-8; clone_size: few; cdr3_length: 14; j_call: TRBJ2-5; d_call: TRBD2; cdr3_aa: CASSLDAGVETQYF; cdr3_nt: TGTGCCAGCAGCTTAGATGCGGGAGTGGAGACCCAGTACTTC
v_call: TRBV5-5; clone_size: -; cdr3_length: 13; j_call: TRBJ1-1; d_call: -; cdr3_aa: CASSPLGTTEAFF; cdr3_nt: TGTGCCAGCAGCCCCCTGGGAACCACTGAAGCTTTCTTT
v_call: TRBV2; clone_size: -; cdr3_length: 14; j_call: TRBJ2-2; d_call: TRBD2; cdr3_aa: CASYAGGFTGELFF; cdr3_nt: TGTGCCAGCTACGCGGGGGGTTTTACCGGGGAGCTGTTTTTT
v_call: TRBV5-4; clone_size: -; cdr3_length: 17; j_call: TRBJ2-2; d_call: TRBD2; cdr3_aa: CASSYRTSGTYTGELFF; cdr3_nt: TGTGCCAGCAGCTACCGGACTAGCGGGACGTACACCGGGGAGCTGTTTTTT
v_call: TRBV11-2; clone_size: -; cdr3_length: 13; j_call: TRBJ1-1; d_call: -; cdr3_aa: CASSLGPGTEAFF; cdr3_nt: TGTGCCAGCAGCTTAGGGCCGGGCACTGAAGCTTTCTTT
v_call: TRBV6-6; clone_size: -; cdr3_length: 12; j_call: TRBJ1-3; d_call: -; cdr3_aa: CASSSPSDTIYF; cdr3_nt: TGTGCCAGCAGTTCTCCCTCAGACACCATATATTTT
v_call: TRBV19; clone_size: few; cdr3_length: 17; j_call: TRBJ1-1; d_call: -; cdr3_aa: CASSSFLGKRENTEAFF; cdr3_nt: TGTGCCAGTAGTAGTTTTTTGGGCAAAAGGGAGAACACTGAAGCTTTCTTT
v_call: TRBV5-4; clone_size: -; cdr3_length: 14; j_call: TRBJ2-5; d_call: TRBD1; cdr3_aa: CASSADRGQETQYF; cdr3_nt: TGTGCCAGCAGCGCTGACAGGGGTCAAGAGACCCAGTACTTC
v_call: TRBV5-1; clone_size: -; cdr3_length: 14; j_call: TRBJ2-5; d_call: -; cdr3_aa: CASSLGTVQETQYF; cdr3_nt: TGCGCCAGCAGCTTGGGTACGGTCCAAGAGACCCAGTACTTC
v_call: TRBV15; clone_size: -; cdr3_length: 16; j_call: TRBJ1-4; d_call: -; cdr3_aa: CATGGAGGRFNEKLFF; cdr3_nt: TGTGCCACCGGGGGCGCGGGGGGCAGGTTTAATGAAAAACTGTTTTTT
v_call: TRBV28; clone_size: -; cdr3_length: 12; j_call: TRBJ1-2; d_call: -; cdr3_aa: CASSLKGYGYTF; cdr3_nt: TGTGCCAGCAGTCTTAAGGGCTATGGCTACACCTTC
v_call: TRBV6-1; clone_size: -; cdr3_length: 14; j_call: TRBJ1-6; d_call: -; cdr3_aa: CASSAFASNSPLHF; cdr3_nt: TGTGCCAGCAGTGCCTTTGCTAGTAATTCACCCCTCCACTTT
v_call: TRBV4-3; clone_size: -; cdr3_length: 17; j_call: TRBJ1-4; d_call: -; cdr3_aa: CASSQDSFRASNEKLFF; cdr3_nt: TGCGCCAGCAGCCAAGATAGTTTTAGGGCTTCTAATGAAAAACTGTTTTTT
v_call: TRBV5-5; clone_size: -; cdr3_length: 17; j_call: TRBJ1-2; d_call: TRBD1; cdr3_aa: CASSLKTSTGGSYGYTF; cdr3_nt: TGTGCCAGCAGCTTAAAGACATCTACAGGGGGAAGCTATGGCTACACCTTC
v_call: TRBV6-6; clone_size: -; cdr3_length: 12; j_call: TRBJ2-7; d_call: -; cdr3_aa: CASSYSGVEQYF; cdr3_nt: TGTGCCAGCAGTTACTCGGGGGTCGAGCAGTACTTC
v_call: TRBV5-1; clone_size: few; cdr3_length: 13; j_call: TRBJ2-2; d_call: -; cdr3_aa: CASSLGNTGELFF; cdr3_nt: TGCGCCAGCAGCTTGGGGAACACCGGGGAGCTGTTTTTT
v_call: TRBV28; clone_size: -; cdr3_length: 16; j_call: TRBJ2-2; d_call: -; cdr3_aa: CASSKSRGYRTGELFF; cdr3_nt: TGTGCCAGCAGTAAATCCAGGGGTTATCGCACCGGGGAGCTGTTTTTT
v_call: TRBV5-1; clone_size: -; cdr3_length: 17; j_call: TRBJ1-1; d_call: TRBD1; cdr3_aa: CASSLASLGQTNTEAFF; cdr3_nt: TGCGCCAGCAGCTTGGCGTCATTGGGACAGACGAACACTGAAGCTTTCTTT
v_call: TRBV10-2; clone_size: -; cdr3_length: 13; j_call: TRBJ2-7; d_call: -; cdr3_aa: CASATGGPAEQYF; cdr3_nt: TGCGCCAGCGCAACCGGAGGGCCTGCCGAGCAGTACTTC
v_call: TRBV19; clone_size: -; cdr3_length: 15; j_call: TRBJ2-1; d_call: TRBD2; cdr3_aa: CASSRGGSGSYEQFF; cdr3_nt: TGTGCCAGTAGTAGAGGGGGAAGCGGGAGCTATGAGCAGTTCTTC
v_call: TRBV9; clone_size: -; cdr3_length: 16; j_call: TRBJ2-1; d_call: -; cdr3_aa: CASSVEVANSYNEQFF; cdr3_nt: TGTGCCAGCAGCGTGGAGGTAGCGAACTCCTACAATGAGCAGTTCTTC
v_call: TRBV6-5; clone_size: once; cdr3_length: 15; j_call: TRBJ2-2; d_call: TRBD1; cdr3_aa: CASSYSKQGAGELFF; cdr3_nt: TGTGCCAGCAGTTACTCCAAACAGGGGGCCGGGGAGCTGTTTTTT
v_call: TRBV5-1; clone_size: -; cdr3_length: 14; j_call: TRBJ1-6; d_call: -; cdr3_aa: CASSLGGTGSPLHF; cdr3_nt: TGCGCCAGCAGCTTGGGGGGGACGGGATCACCCCTCCACTTT
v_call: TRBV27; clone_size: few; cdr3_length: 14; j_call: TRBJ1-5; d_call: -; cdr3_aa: CASSLGSSNQPQHF; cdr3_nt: TGTGCCAGCAGTTTAGGCAGTAGCAATCAGCCCCAGCATTTT
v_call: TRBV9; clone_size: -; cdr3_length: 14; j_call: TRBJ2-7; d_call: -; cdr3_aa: CASNSGTTAYEQYF; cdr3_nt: TGTGCCAGCAACTCCGGGACAACCGCCTACGAGCAGTACTTC
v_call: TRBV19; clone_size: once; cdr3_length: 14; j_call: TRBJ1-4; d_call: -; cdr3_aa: CASSWRGTNEKLFF; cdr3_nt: TGTGCCAGTAGTTGGAGGGGAACTAATGAAAAACTGTTTTTT
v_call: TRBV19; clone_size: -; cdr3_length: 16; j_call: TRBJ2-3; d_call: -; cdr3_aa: CASRSVGSGTTDTQYF; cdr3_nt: TGTGCCAGCAGAAGTGTAGGAAGCGGCACCACAGATACGCAGTATTTT
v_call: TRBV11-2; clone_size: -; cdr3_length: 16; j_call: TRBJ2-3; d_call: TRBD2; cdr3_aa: CASSSQTSGSTDTQYF; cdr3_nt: TGTGCCAGCAGCTCCCAGACTAGCGGGAGCACAGATACGCAGTATTTT